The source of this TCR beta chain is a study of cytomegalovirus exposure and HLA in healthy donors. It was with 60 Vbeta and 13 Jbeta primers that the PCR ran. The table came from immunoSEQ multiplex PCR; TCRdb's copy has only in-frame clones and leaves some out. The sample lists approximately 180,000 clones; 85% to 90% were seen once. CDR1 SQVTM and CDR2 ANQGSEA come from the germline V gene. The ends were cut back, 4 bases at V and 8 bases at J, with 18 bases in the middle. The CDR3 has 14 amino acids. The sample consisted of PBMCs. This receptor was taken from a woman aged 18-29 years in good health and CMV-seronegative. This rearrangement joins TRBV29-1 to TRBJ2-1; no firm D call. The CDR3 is CSVGSYLRVDEQFF. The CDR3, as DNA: TGCAGCGTTGGGTCCTATCTGAGAGTGGATGAGCAGTTCTTC.